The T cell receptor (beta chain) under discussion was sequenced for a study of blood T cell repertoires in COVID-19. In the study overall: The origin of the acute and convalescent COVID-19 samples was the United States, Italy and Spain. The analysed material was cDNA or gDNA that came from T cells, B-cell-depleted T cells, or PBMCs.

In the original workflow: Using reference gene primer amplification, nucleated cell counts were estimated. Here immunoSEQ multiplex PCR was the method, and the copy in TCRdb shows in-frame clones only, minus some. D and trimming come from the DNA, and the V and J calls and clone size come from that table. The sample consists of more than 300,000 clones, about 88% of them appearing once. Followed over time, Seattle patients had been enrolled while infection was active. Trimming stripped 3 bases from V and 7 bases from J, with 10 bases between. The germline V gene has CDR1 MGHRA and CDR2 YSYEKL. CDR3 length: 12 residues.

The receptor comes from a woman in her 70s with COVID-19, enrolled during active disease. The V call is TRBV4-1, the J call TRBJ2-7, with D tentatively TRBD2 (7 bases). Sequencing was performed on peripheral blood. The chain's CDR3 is CASSHRGGEQYF. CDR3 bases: TGCGCCAGCAGCCATAGGGGGGGAGAGCAGTACTTC.